This passage covers 26 T cell receptor beta chains from one sample sequenced in a study of T cell repertoires in cytomegalovirus infection. From the reads, TCRdb called clonotypes with MiXCR, one entry per CDR3 protein. The sample shows about 530,000 distinct CDR3 sequences, 26% of them seen only once. Sequences were obtained from PBMCs. The receptors come from a human donor in good health (CMV status not recorded). Some clones in this sample may be carry-over from other donors' samples.

This chain connects TRBV19 to TRBJ1-5; D unclear. There are 15 residues in the CDR3. V was trimmed by 3 bases and J by 0 bases, leaving 9 bases between them. Germline V gene data show CDR1 as LNHDA and CDR2 as SQIVND (reference sequence). CDR3 residues: CASSIAGISNQPQHF. In nucleotides, the CDR3 is TGTGCCAGTAGTATCGCGGGGATTAGCAATCAGCCCCAGCATTTT.

This clonotype has a handful of counts. V gene TRBV28 combines with J gene TRBJ2-7, with a possible D match to TRBD2 (5 bases). Trimming stripped 6 bases from V and 0 bases from J, with 9 bases between. The CDR3 spans 13 residues. Per germline, CDR1 MDHEN and CDR2 SYDVKM. CDR3 nucleotide sequence: TGTGCCAGCAGGTCCGGGAACTCCTACGAGCAGTACTTC. This translates into CASRSGNSYEQYF. The whole variable domain, filled in from reference TRBV28 and TRBJ2-7, reads DVKVTQSSRYLVKRTGEKVFLECVQDMDHENMFWYRQDPGLGLRLIYFSYDVKMKEKGDIPEGYSVSREKKERFSLILESASTNQTSMYLCASRSGNSYEQYFGPGTRLTVT.

This clonotype showed up just once. The chain carries TRBV5-5 and TRBJ2-2; TRBD2 agrees at 11 bases. There are 16 residues in the CDR3. The germline V gene encodes CDR1 SGHKS and CDR2 YYEKEE (reference sequence). The junction had 5 bases not matched to a gene; V was cut back by 3 bases and J by 4 bases. The CDR3 loop is CASSYGLAGFTGELFF. Here the CDR3 DNA reads TGTGCCAGCAGCTACGGACTAGCGGGTTTCACCGGGGAGCTGTTTTTT.

This clonotype has a handful of counts. This chain uses TRBV18 with TRBJ2-1, with TRBD2 matching 14 bases. The CDR3 is made up of 15 amino acids. Germline V gene lookup returns CDR1 KGHSH and CDR2 LQKENI. V lost 5 bases and J lost 7; bases outside the gene matches: 4. The CDR3 coding sequence is TGTGCCAGCTCAGGGACTAGCGGGAGTTTAAATGAGCAGTTCTTC. Its protein product is CASSGTSGSLNEQFF.

In this sample, this clonotype turned up a few times. The genes are TRBV6-2 or TRBV6-3 and TRBJ1-2; D uncertain. The length of the CDR3 is 12 residues. Germline loops: CDR1 MNHEY, CDR2 SVGEGT. Trimming cost V 5 bases and J 7 bases, with 11 bases left between them. Here the CDR3 DNA reads TGTGCCAGCAGTAACGGTCCCGTTGGCTACACCTTC. This sequence encodes CASSNGPVGYTF.

The chain carries TRBV7-6 and TRBJ2-7, with 7 positions matching TRBD2. This CDR3 contains 14 residues. V lost 5 bases, J lost 0 bases, and 4 bases stayed unmatched. Germline loops: CDR1 SGHVS, CDR2 FNYEAQ. The CDR3 bases are TGTGCCAGCAGCGTAACTAGCGACTCCTACGAGCAGTACGTC. This encodes CASSVTSDSYEQYV.

Here the CDR3 reads CAITAVANTGELFF. CDR3 nucleotides: TGTGCCATCACGGCGGTAGCGAACACCGGGGAGCTGTTTTTT. The J gene is TRBJ2-2, the V gene TRBV10-3; D is ambiguous. Deletions cut 7 bases from V and 0 bases from J, with 9 bases between. Germline assignment: CDR1 ENHRY and CDR2 SYGVKD. This CDR3 contains 14 residues.

This clonotype has just a few counts. The gene calls are TRBV6-5 and TRBJ1-3; D gene uncertain. The V end was cut by 0 bases, the J end by 5 bases, with 8 bases between. Per the germline V gene, CDR1 is MNHEY and CDR2 is SVGAGI. There are 14 residues in the CDR3. The CDR3 DNA is TGTGCCAGCAGTTACTCATCCAGGAGAAACACCATATATTTT. Protein: CASSYSSRRNTIYF.

The chain is built from TRBV7-8 and TRBJ2-3; D gene uncertain. V was shortened by 3 bases and J by 4 bases, with 14 bases between the two germline ends. CDR1 SGHVS and CDR2 FQNEAQ come from the germline V gene. The CDR3 sequence is 15 residues long. CDR3 coding DNA: TGTGCCAGCAGCTTCATAGGGTTTGCGGCAGATACGCAGTATTTT. It specifies CASSFIGFAADTQYF.

The chain couples TRBV5-1 to TRBJ2-5; weak D call: TRBD2 (6 bases). Germline V gives CDR1 SGHRS, CDR2 YFSETQ. The CDR3 consists of 16 residues. V was trimmed by 7 bases and J by 5 bases, leaving 24 bases between them. As DNA, the CDR3 is TGCGCCAGCCTCCTCAGTCCGGGACTTGGTGCGGAGACCCAGTACTTC. Its translation is CASLLSPGLGAETQYF.

In this sample, this clonotype turned up a few times. Here the CDR3 reads CASSSEWGANYGYTF. The CDR3 DNA is TGTGCCAGCAGTTCCGAGTGGGGAGCTAACTATGGCTACACCTTC. The V gene is TRBV6-5, the J gene TRBJ1-2, with no clear D. This CDR3 has 15 amino acids. V was clipped by 4 bases and J by 0 bases, with 12 bases between them. The germline CDR1 and CDR2 sequences are MNHEY and SVGAGI.

This clonotype has a handful of counts. The J gene is TRBJ2-1, the V gene TRBV12-3 or TRBV12-4; 7 nucleotides agree with TRBD2. V was pared by 2 bases and J by 6 bases, with 13 bases of the junction left unmatched. The CDR3 loop spans 17 amino acids. The CDR3 DNA sequence: TGTGCCAGCAGTTTAAATCCCGCGGGAGTAGGGCCCAATGAGCAGTTCTTC. It codes for CASSLNPAGVGPNEQFF.

The rearrangement links TRBV10-3 to TRBJ2-7; either TRBD1 or TRBD2 may fit D (5 bases each). The germline CDR1 and CDR2 sequences are ENHRY and SYGVKD. The CDR3 contains 16 residues. V lost 8 bases and J 0 bases, leaving 20 bases between the germline ends. Here the CDR3 DNA reads TGTGCCATCGGGACCGCCGACCTCCTAAGCTCCTACGAGCAGTACTTC. Its protein is CAIGTADLLSSYEQYF.

This clonotype was seen only once. The V gene is TRBV7-9, the J gene TRBJ1-1, with unresolved D. V shed 5 bases and J shed 5 bases, with 12 bases lying between them. Germline CDR1 SEHNR, CDR2 FQNEAQ (reference sequence). This CDR3 is built from 13 residues. The CDR3 spells CASSGRSDTEAFF. Written as DNA, the CDR3 is TGTGCCAGCAGCGGGAGATCGGATACTGAAGCTTTCTTT.

The chain has TRBV12-3 or TRBV12-4 and TRBJ2-2; D might be TRBD2 (5 bases). The V and J ends lost 7 bases and 7 bases respectively, with 19 bases between them. The CDR3 length is 15 residues. The CDR3 region is CASTQRRDGIGELFF. DNA for the CDR3: TGTGCCAGCACGCAGAGACGGGATGGGATCGGGGAGCTGTTTTTT.

In this sample, this clonotype turned up many times. The chain recombines TRBV7-2 with TRBJ2-7; weak D call: TRBD2 (5 bases). The germline gives CDR1 SGHTA, CDR2 FQGNSA. Trimming stripped 0 bases from V and 3 bases from J, with 12 bases between. The CDR3 consists of 15 residues. The CDR3 here is CASSLAAAEVYEQYF. CDR3 DNA sequence: TGTGCCAGCAGCTTAGCGGCGGCGGAGGTCTACGAGCAGTACTTC.

The chain joins TRBV29-1 to TRBJ1-2; D remains ambiguous. Trimming left V 4 bases short and J 8 bases short, with 11 bases between. This CDR3 region has 11 residues. Germline V lookup: CDR1 SQVTM, CDR2 ANQGSEA. This CDR3 is CSVVVGEGYTF. The CDR3 DNA sequence: TGCAGCGTTGTAGTTGGGGAGGGCTACACCTTC. Full variable domain (rest looked up from reference TRBV29-1 and TRBJ1-2): SAVISQKPSRDICQRGTSLTIQCQVDSQVTMMFWYRQQPGQSLTLIATANQGSEATYESGFVIDKFPISRPNLTFSTLTVSNMSPEDSSIYLCSVVVGEGYTFGSGTRLTVV.

The chain combines TRBV27 with TRBJ1-5, with 7 bases fitting TRBD1. The CDR3 runs 16 residues. With V trimmed by 5 bases and J by 0 bases, 7 bases remained unmatched. The germline V gene encodes CDR1 MNHEY and CDR2 SMNVEV (reference sequence). The CDR3 is CASSPRDSNSNQPQHF. CDR3 coding DNA: TGTGCCAGCAGTCCGAGGGACAGCAATAGCAATCAGCCCCAGCATTTT.

This clonotype was seen many times. The chain links TRBV7-2 to TRBJ2-5, with D tentatively TRBD2 (7 bases). V was clipped by 5 bases and J by 1 base, with 11 bases between them. This CDR3 is built from 14 residues. Germline V lookup: CDR1 SGHTA, CDR2 FQGNSA. The chain's CDR3 is CASSLGGAQETQYF. CDR3 DNA: TGTGCCAGCAGCCTTGGGGGGGCCCAAGAGACCCAGTACTTC.

This clonotype was observed a handful of times. The chain is built from TRBV7-2 and TRBJ1-2; 9 nucleotides align to TRBD1. Trimming took 5 bases from V and 6 from J; bases not matched to a gene: 7. This CDR3 has 14 residues. CDR1 SGHTA and CDR2 FQGNSA come from the germline V gene. This CDR3 reads CASSTGDRANGYTF. The CDR3 nucleotides read TGTGCCAGCAGCACGGGGGACAGGGCTAATGGCTACACCTTC.

This chain links TRBV12-5 with TRBJ2-7; 7 bases fit TRBD1. Trimming removed 0 bases from V and 4 bases from J; junction bases left unmatched: 9. The CDR3 totals 16 residues. Looked up from germline, CDR1 is LGHNT and CDR2 is FRNRAP. The CDR3 nucleotides read TGTGCTAGTGGTTTGGTACTGGGACAGCAACAGTACGAGCAGTACGTC. Encoded protein: CASGLVLGQQQYEQYV.

The V gene is TRBV10-3, the J gene TRBJ1-1, with a possible D match to TRBD1 (6 bases). The germline V gene encodes CDR1 ENHRY and CDR2 SYGVKD. The CDR3 runs 13 residues. Trimming took 11 bases from V and 3 from J, leaving 16 bases between them. The CDR3 DNA sequence: TGTGCCGTACAGGGTTTTAGGGACACTGAAGCTTTCTTT. This encodes CAVQGFRDTEAFF.

This clonotype was detected a few times. The chain combines TRBV11-3 with TRBJ2-1; D uncertain. The CDR3 has 13 residues. The germline V and J ends were trimmed by 4 bases and 5 bases, with 9 bases remaining between them. Germline V gene sequence: CDR1 SGHNT, CDR2 YENEEA. CDR3 sequence (DNA): TGTGCCAGCAGCTCCCTCTGGGACAATGAGCAGTTCTTC. Translating gives CASSSLWDNEQFF.

This clonotype was detected a few times. The rearrangement links TRBV6-5 to TRBJ1-1, with 9 bases fitting TRBD1. V trimming: 2 bases; J trimming: 3 bases; junction bases outside the gene matches: 1. The CDR3 spans 14 residues. Germline V gene data show CDR1 as MNHEY and CDR2 as SVGAGI. The CDR3 DNA is TGTGCCAGCAGTTACGGGACAGGGTACACTGAAGCTTTCTTT. It translates to CASSYGTGYTEAFF.

The chain combines TRBV11-3 with TRBJ2-1, with a possible D match to TRBD2 (6 bases). The CDR3 has 13 amino acids. In germline, CDR1 is SGHNT, CDR2 YENEEA. Trimming took off 6 bases at V and 7 bases at J, with 13 bases between the two ends. CDR3 loop: CASRPQGGNEQFF. CDR3 bases: TGTGCCAGCAGGCCTCAGGGAGGTAATGAGCAGTTCTTC.

The chain links TRBV4-2 to TRBJ2-3, with D tentatively TRBD2 (5 bases). Per germline, CDR1 LGHNA and CDR2 YNFKEQ. V was clipped by 0 bases and J by 3 bases, with 10 bases between them. CDR3 size: 15 residues. CDR3 DNA sequence: TGTGCCAGCAGCCAAGATGCCGCGGGTACAGATACGCAGTATTTT. Protein sequence: CASSQDAAGTDTQYF.